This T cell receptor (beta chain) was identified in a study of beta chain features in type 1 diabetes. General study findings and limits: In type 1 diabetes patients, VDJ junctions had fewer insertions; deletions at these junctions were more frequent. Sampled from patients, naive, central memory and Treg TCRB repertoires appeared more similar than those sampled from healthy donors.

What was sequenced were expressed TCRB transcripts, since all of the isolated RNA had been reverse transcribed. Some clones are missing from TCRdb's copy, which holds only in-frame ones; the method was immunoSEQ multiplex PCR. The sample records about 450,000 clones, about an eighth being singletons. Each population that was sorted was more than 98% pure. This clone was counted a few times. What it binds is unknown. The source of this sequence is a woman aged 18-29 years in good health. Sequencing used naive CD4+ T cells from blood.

The CDR3, as DNA: TGTGCCAGCAGCGGGGTTAGTGGGGCCAACGTCCTGACTTTC. Amino acids: CASSGVSGANVLTF. This chain connects TRBV19 to TRBJ2-6; 7 bases match TRBD2. Germline trimming cut 9 bases from V and 3 bases from J; bases unmatched to any gene: 5. CDR1 is LNHDA, CDR2 SQIVND, per germline (reference sequence). CDR3 size: 14 residues.